This TCR beta chain was retrieved from a study of control samples from healthy donors and cancer patients (dated by TCRdb to about 2020). Concerning this clone: The antigen it recognizes is unknown. Base qualities were left out, and no much larger clone turns up one base away.

Taken from the germline V gene (reference sequence), the CDR1 and CDR2 loops are SEHNR and FQNEAQ. Trimming takes 5 bases from V and 1 base from J, and the germline ends sit 8 bases apart. The CDR3 goes from the cysteine to the phenylalanine over 13 residues. This entry keeps only the CDR3 DNA: 39 bases, framed from base 1. Receptors were amplified or captured by the immunoSEQ multiplex PCR assay. What TCRdb holds here is the immuneACCESS table cut down to in-frame rearrangements. Part of the clones is not present; checked against another copy, under half of the missing clones reflect an unresolved V gene, and the others are unexplained. The sample table holds about 140,000 clones, of which approximately 91% were seen once. Approximately 9% of the sample lies in the top ten.

Recombination joined TRBV7-9 with TRBJ1-1; the D segment could be TRBD1, given 5 matching bases. The sequencing input was blood. The clonotype comes from a woman aged 25-40 years in good health. The DNA is as follows: TGTGCCAGCAGCGGGGGACCGAACACTGAAGCTTTCTTT. It translates to CASSGGPNTEAFF.